This T cell receptor (beta chain) was identified in a study of T cell responses to AZD1222 COVID-19 vaccine. Trimming cost V 6 bases and J 10 bases; bases outside gene matches: 13. The length of the CDR3 is 15 residues. The V gene's germline CDR1 is GTSNPN and CDR2 SVGIG (reference sequence). The protocol was immunoSEQ multiplex PCR, while the TCRdb copy is restricted to in-frame clones and leaves out a portion. This sample has about 140,000 clones, with approximately 94% found just once. Study-level points and caveats: Targets within unmutated variant regions were reportedly found for nearly half of spike-specific TCRs. The span of vaccine-associated CD4 TCRs extended across spike, with dominance at 160-218 and 743-854. Just a handful of AZD1222 recipients tested seropositive at baseline.

As for this clone: What it recognizes is unknown.

The input for sequencing was peripheral blood, taken on day 0 of AZD1222 vaccination. The chain carries TRBV30 and TRBJ1-6; TRBD1 matches at 9 bases. The receptor comes from an adult in good health. As DNA, the CDR3 is TGTGCCTGTCAAACAGGGGGCGGGAATTCGTCACCCCTCCACTTT. This codes for CACQTGGGNSSPLHF.